This T cell receptor (beta chain) derives from a study of human T cells and chemical hapten exposure. As for the study in general: Patients, largely female, had alopecia areata, totalis or universalis.

This clonotype has more than one count but fewer than ten. The library tagged individual cDNA molecules with unique molecular identifiers. TCRdb called the RACE reads again in MiXCR, with one record for every CDR3 protein. The repertoire holds 100,000 or so distinct CDR3 sequences, with under 40% as singletons. V lost 7 bases to trimming and J lost 0 bases, with 16 bases between them. The CDR3 is made up of 17 amino acids. Germline assignment: CDR1 MNHEY and CDR2 SVGAGI. Time point described: patch test 3, about 24 weeks after DPC sensitization. Treatment: therapeutic diphenylcyclopropenone sensitization with weekly scalp DPC.

The chain has TRBV6-5 and TRBJ2-6; D may match TRBD1 or TRBD2 (5 bases each). The sequencing here drew on whole blood, taken in connection with sensitization to the hapten diphenylcyclopropenone (DPC). The TCR originated in a man aged 35 to 55 with alopecia areata. Some clones in this sample may be carry-over from other donors' samples. In DNA form, the CDR3 reads TGTGCCAGCAAAGGACATGGACTCTTCTCTGGGGCCAACGTCCTGACTTTC. As protein: CASKGHGLFSGANVLTF.